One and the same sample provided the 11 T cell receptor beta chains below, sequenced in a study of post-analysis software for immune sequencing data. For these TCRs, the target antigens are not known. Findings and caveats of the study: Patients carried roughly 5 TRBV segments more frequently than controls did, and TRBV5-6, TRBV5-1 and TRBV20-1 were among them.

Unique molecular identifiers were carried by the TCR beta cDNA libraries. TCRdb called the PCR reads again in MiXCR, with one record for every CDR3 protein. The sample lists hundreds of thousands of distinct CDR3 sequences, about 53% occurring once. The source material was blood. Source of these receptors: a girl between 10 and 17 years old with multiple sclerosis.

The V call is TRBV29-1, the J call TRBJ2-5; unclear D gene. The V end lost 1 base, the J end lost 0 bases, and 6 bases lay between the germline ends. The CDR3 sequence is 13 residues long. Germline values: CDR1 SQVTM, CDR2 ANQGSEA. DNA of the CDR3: TGCAGCGTTGAAGTCAGACACCAAGAGACCCAGTACTTC. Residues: CSVEVRHQETQYF.

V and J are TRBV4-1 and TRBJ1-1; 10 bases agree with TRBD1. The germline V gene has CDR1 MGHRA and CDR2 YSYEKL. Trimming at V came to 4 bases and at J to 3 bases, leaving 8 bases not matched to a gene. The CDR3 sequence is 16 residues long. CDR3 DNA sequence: TGCGCCAGCAGCCTTTCCCCCGGACAGGGGGACACTGAAGCTTTCTTT. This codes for CASSLSPGQGDTEAFF.

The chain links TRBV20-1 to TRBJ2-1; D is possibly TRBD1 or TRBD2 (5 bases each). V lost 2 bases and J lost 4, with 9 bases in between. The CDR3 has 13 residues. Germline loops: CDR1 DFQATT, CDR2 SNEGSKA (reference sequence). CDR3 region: CSARRDLYNEQFF. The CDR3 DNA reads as TGCAGTGCTAGAAGGGACCTTTACAATGAGCAGTTCTTC.

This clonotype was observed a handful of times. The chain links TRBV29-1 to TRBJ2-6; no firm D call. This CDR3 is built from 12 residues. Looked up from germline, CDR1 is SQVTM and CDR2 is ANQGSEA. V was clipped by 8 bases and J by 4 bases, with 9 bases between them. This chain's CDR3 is CSFGDGANVLTF. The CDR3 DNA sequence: TGCAGCTTCGGAGACGGGGCCAACGTCCTGACTTTC.

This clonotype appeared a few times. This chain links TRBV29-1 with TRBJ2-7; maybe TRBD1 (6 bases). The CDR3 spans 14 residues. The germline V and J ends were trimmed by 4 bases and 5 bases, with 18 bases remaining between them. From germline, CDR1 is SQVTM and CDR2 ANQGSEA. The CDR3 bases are TGCAGCGTTGCAGACAGGACGTTTCCGGACGAGCAGTACTTC. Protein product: CSVADRTFPDEQYF.

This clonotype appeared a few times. In DNA, the CDR3 is TGCAGTGCTCTCGGGGGGGCCGGAGAGACCCAGTACTTC. Translating gives CSALGGAGETQYF. V is TRBV20-1 and J is TRBJ2-5, with TRBD2 identical over 8 bases. Germline lookup yields CDR1 DFQATT and CDR2 SNEGSKA (reference sequence). V was clipped by 5 bases and J by 4 bases; unmatched bases: 6. This CDR3 is 13 amino acids long.

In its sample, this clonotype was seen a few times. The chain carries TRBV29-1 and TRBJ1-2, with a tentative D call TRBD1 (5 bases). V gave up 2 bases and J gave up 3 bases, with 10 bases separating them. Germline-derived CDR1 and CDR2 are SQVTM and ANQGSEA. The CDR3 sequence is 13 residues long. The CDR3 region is CSVEWGKDYGYTF. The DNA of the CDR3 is TGCAGCGTTGAATGGGGGAAGGACTATGGCTACACCTTC.

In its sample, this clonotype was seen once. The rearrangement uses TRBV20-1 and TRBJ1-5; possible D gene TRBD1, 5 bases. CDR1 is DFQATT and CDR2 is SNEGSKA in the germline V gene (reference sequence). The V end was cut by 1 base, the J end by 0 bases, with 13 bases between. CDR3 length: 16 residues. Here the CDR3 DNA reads TGCAGTGCTAGAGTTCGGGGCAGTCTTAGCAATCAGCCCCAGCATTTT. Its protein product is CSARVRGSLSNQPQHF.

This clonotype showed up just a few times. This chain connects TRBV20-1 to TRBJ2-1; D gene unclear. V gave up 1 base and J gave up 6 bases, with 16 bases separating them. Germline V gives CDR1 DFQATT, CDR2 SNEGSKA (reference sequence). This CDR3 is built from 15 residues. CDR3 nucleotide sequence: TGCAGTGCTAGAGGGTCACGTGGGTCGATCAATGAGCAGTTCTTC. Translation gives CSARGSRGSINEQFF.

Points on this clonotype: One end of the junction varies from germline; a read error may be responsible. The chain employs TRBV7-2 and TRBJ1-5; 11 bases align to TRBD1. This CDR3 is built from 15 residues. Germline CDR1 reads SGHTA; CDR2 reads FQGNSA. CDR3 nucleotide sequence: TGTGCCAGCAGCTTAAGGACAGGGGGCAATCAGCTCCAGCATTTT. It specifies CASSLRTGGNQLQHF.

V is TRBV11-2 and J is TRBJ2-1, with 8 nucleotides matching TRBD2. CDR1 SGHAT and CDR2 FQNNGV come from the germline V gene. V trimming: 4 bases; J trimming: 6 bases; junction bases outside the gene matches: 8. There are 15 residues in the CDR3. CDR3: CASSSGTSPINEQFF. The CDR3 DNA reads TGTGCCAGCAGCTCGGGGACTAGTCCTATCAATGAGCAGTTCTTC.